Given below is one T cell receptor beta chain in context. The sequence runs out 3 residues before the end of the CDR3; the remainder is reconstructed from the germline J gene. TCRdb's table, derived via immunoSEQ multiplex PCR, lists solely in-frame clones and lacks some. The listing contains some 25,000 clones. Trimming cost V 0 bases and J 5 bases; bases outside gene matches: 7. CDR3 length: 17 amino acids. The V gene's germline CDR1 is SGHRS and CDR2 YFSETQ. The sample belongs to a study of T cells in women clearing cervical HPV infection. The V and J genes are TRBV5-1 and TRBJ2-1; 11 nucleotides match TRBD2. The TCR sequence derives from a woman between 18 and 70 years old with a cervical HPV16 infection that either progressed to CIN3+ or cleared (not recorded which). Material for sequencing was blood buffy coat. CDR3 sequence: CASSLDLFSGGDNEQFF. Partial CDR3 DNA: TGCGCCAGCAGCTTGGACCTGTTTAGCGGGGGGGACAATGAG.